Listed here is a single T cell receptor (beta chain). The sample is drawn from a study of shared clonotypes between healthy human individuals. The germline gives CDR1 KGHSH, CDR2 LQKENI. This CDR3 has 15 residues. The ends lost 6 bases at V and 3 bases at J; junction bases unmatched: 4. Bulk PBMC genomic DNA spanned ten immunoSEQ deep plates. Generated by immunoSEQ multiplex PCR, the TCRdb table keeps only in-frame clones and is missing some. The sample consists of about 490,000 clones, 79% of them appearing once. For genomic DNA, unsorted samples relied on about 90 million PBMCs. The chain links TRBV18 to TRBJ1-5, with TRBD1 matching over 11 bases. The sequence was collected from a woman aged 40 to 50 in good health. Some clones in this sample may be carry-over from other donors' samples. Sequencing was performed on PBMCs. The DNA for the CDR3 is TGTGCCAGCTCTGGAGGACAGGGGGCCAATCAGCCCCAGCATTTT. It is translated as CASSGGQGANQPQHF. Full variable domain (remainder filled in from reference TRBV18 and TRBJ1-5): NAGVMQNPRHLVRRRGQEARLRCSPMKGHSHVYWYRQLPEEGLKFMVYLQKENIIDESGMPKERFSAEFPKEGPSILRIQQVVRGDSAAYFCASSGGQGANQPQHFGDGTRLSIL.